One TCR beta chain is described in this entry. The sample is drawn from a study of blood T cell repertoires in COVID-19. As for the study in general: Samples of COVID-19 (acute and convalescent) were obtained from the United States, Italy and Spain. Nucleic acid was either cDNA or gDNA, and it came from T cells, B-cell-depleted T cells, or PBMCs.

Per the original methods: Reference gene primer amplification gave nucleated cell count estimates. Only in-frame clones appear in the TCRdb table, and some are missing; sequencing was by immunoSEQ multiplex PCR. The DNA gave D and trimming, while V, J and clone size come from that table. The table lists some 110,000 clones, approximately 88% of them singletons. The CDR3 runs to 15 residues. V trimming: 1 base; J trimming: 5 bases; junction bases outside the gene matches: 4. The germline CDR1 and CDR2 sequences are KGHSH and LQKENI. The sample comprised peripheral blood. This TCR derives from a man aged 60-69 years with acute or convalescent COVID-19. The chain links TRBV18 to TRBJ2-1; TRBD1 agrees at 8 bases. The CDR3 is CASSPLGQVNNEQFF. DNA of the CDR3: TGTGCCAGCTCACCACTGGGACAGGTAAACAATGAGCAGTTCTTC.